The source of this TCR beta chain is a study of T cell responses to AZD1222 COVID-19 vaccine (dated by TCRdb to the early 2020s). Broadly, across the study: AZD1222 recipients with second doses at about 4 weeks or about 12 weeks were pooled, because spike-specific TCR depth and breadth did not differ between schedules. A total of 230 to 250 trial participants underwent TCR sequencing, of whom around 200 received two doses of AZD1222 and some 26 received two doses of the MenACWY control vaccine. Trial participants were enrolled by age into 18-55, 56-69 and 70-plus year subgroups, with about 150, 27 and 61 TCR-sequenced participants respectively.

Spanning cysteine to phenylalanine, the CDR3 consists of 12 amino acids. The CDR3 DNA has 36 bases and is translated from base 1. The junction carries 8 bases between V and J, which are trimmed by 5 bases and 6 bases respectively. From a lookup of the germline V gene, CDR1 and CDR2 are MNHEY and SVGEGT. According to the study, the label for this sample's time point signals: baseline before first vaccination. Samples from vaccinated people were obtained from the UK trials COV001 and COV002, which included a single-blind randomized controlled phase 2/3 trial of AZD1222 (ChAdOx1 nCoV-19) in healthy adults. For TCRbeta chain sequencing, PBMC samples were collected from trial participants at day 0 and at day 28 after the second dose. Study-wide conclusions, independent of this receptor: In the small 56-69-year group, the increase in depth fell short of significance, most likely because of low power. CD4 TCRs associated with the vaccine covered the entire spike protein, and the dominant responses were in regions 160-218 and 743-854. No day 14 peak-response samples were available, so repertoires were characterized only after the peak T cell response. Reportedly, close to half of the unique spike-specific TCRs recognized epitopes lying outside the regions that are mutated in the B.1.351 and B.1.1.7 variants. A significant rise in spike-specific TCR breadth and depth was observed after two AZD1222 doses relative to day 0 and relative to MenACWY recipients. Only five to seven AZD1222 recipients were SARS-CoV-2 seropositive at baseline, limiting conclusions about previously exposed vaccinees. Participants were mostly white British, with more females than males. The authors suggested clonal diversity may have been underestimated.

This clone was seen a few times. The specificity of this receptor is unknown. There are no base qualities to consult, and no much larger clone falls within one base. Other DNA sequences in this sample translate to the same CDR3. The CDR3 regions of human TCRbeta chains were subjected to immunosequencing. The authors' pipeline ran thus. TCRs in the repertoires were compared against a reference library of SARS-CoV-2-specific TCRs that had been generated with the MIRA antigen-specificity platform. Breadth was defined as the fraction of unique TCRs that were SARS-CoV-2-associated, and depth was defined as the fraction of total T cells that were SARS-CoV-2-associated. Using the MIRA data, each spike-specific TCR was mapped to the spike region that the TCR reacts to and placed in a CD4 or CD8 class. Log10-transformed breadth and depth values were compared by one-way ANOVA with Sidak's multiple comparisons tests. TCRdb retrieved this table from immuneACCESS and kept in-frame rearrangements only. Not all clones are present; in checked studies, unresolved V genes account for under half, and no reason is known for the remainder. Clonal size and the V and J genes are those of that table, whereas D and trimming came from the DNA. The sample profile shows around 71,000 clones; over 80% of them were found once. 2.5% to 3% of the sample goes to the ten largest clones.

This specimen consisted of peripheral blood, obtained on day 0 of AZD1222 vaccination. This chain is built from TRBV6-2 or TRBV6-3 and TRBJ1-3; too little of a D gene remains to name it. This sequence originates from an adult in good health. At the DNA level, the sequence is TGTGCCAGCAGTCCGGACGAAAACACCATATATTTT. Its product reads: CASSPDENTIYF.